The TCR beta chain under discussion was sequenced for a study of siplizumab effects on memory and regulatory T cells. The germline V gene has CDR1 SGHDN and CDR2 FVKESK. The CDR3 sequence is 12 residues long. Trimming cost V 1 base and J 5 bases, with 5 bases left between them. General study points: Mapping to unstimulated subsets was achieved for only a minor fraction of alloreactive clones. Reactions containing siplizumab showed mappable alloreactive CD4+ clones averaging approximately 73% Treg-derived, versus roughly 30% in controls. A major contribution to the alloresponse seemed to be made by naive T cells, which seemed more diverse than memory cells. Many proliferating CD4+ or CD8+ clones remained unclassified. Roughly 80-96% of them could not be assigned either a naive or a memory phenotype.

This table comes from immunoSEQ multiplex PCR, and its TCRdb copy is limited to in-frame clones, with some not included. The sample shows about 72,000 clones, about 90% of them seen only once. About this clone itself: The antigen is undetermined.

The sequencing sample was made of CD8+ T cells sorted from blood. This clonotype originated in a human donor in good health. V and J are TRBV14 and TRBJ2-5, with no clear D. The DNA for the CDR3 is TGTGCCAGCAGCCAAGGGTCGGAGACCCAGTACTTC. This translates into CASSQGSETQYF.